Shown below are 20 T cell receptor beta chains from a single sample sequenced in a study of blood T cells in healthy people across ages. A sample-barcoded 5' primer and a J-beta primer mix were used in a second PCR of about 7 to 12 cycles. TCRdb called the 5' RACE reads again in MiXCR, with one record for every CDR3 protein. The sample includes 1.8 million or so distinct CDR3 sequences, roughly two fifths of them seen just once. Sequenced material: blood. The receptor source for this set is a human donor in good health.

The CDR3 loop is CASSPPTGQPLHF. In nucleotides, the CDR3 is TGTGCCAGCTCACCACCTACGGGGCAGCCCCTCCACTTT. This sequence joins TRBV18 and TRBJ1-6, with D tentatively TRBD1 (5 bases). Germline loops: CDR1 KGHSH, CDR2 LQKENI. V gave up 0 bases and J gave up 13 bases, with 10 bases separating them. This CDR3 is built from 13 residues.

This clonotype was detected ten times or more. The V gene is TRBV10-3, the J gene TRBJ2-5; D might be TRBD2 (7 bases). CDR3 length: 18 residues. Trimming shortened V by 1 base and J by 5 bases, and 23 bases separated the two germline ends. From germline, CDR1 is ENHRY and CDR2 SYGVKD. The CDR3 DNA reads TGTGCCATCAGTGAGTATTCGGCGGGGGCTCTGCAACCGGAGACCCAGTACTTC. Protein sequence: CAISEYSAGALQPETQYF.

The chain couples TRBV11-3 to TRBJ1-1; 7 bases are shared with TRBD1. Germline CDR1 reads SGHNT; CDR2 reads YENEEA. The V segment lost 4 bases and the J segment 0 bases; nucleotides outside the gene matches: 5. This CDR3 region has 15 residues. The CDR3 nucleotides read TGTGCCAGCAGCTCCTGGACAGGCATGAACACTGAAGCTTTCTTT. This encodes CASSSWTGMNTEAFF.

The table lists this clonotype with a count of one. J is TRBJ2-3 and V is TRBV6-6; 8 nucleotides agree with TRBD2. Per germline, CDR1 MNHNY and CDR2 SVGAGI (reference sequence). The CDR3 consists of 15 residues. V trimming: 5 bases; J trimming: 7 bases; junction bases outside the gene matches: 11. CDR3 in amino acids: CASSPRGGARHTQYF. The CDR3 bases are TGTGCCAGCAGTCCCCGGGGGGGCGCGAGACATACGCAGTATTTT.

This chain connects TRBV20-1 to TRBJ2-1, with 10 bases aligning to TRBD2. The CDR3 length is 15 residues. Germline loops: CDR1 DFQATT, CDR2 SNEGSKA (reference sequence). Trimming at V came to 4 bases and at J to 4 bases, leaving 7 bases not matched to a gene. CDR3 bases: TGCAGTGCTACCTTTATAGCGGGGGGTTACAATGAGCAGTTCTTC. This sequence encodes CSATFIAGGYNEQFF.

The rearrangement joins TRBV5-1 to TRBJ1-5; D gene ambiguous. V lost 0 bases to trimming and J lost 3 bases, with 10 bases between them. The CDR3 is 15 residues long. CDR1 is SGHRS, CDR2 YFSETQ, per germline. CDR3 residues: CASSLDSAANQPQHF. DNA for the CDR3: TGCGCCAGCAGCTTGGATTCGGCGGCCAATCAGCCCCAGCATTTT.

This clonotype showed up just a few times. The chain uses TRBV7-8 and TRBJ1-2; the D gene is possibly TRBD1 (5 bases). The CDR3 runs 16 residues. The V end lost 7 bases, the J end lost 5 bases, and 23 bases lay between the germline ends. Looked up from germline, CDR1 is SGHVS and CDR2 is FQNEAQ. The CDR3 region has the DNA TGTGCCAGCAATCCAGACGAGACGGGGGGAACTTATGGCTACACCTTC. Amino acids: CASNPDETGGTYGYTF.

The chain uses TRBV21-1 and TRBJ2-7; the table assigns TRBD1, which was not confirmed against the DNA. TRBV21-1 is tagged as a pseudogene. The CDR3 is made up of 15 amino acids. DNA for the CDR3: TGTGCCAGCGGCAAAGCCGGGACACGCTCCTACGAGCAGTACTTC. This sequence encodes CASGKAGTRSYEQYF.

Concerning this clonotype: This may be a read error, as it is one base from a much larger clone. The V call is TRBV20-1, the J call TRBJ2-4, with D perhaps assigned TRBD1 or TRBD2 (5 bases each). The J call may not be correct, given that the DNA end is closer to TRBJ2-7. This CDR3 has 13 residues. From germline, CDR1 is DFQATT and CDR2 SNEGSKA (reference sequence). CDR3 in amino acids: CSARGFGGYEQYF. The DNA for the CDR3 is TGCAGTGCTAGAGGTTTTGGGGGCTACGAGCAGTACTTC.

J is TRBJ2-4 and V is TRBV10-3; 7 bases are shared with TRBD1. V lost 6 bases, J lost 0 bases, and 8 bases stayed unmatched. Germline V gives CDR1 ENHRY, CDR2 SYGVKD. This CDR3 region has 16 residues. The CDR3 DNA reads TGTGCCATCAGCCCCGGGACAGCTCTAGCCAAAAACATTCAGTACTTC. It yields the protein CAISPGTALAKNIQYF.

This chain joins TRBV5-1 and TRBJ2-2, with D unclear. The CDR3 sequence is 16 residues long. Germline V gives CDR1 SGHRS, CDR2 YFSETQ. Trimming stripped 4 bases from V and 0 bases from J, with 13 bases between. CDR3 protein: CASSAAVIANTGELFF. CDR3 in DNA: TGCGCCAGCAGCGCTGCAGTAATCGCGAACACCGGGGAGCTGTTTTTT.

V gene TRBV5-1 combines with J gene TRBJ1-1, with D possibly matching TRBD1 (5 bases). This CDR3 region has 14 residues. CDR1 is SGHRS, CDR2 YFSETQ, per germline. V shed 3 bases and J shed 5 bases, with 14 bases lying between them. The CDR3 DNA reads as TGCGCCAGCAGCTCCCCAGGGTATGGGACTGAAGCTTTCTTT. It codes for CASSSPGYGTEAFF.

This clonotype has a handful of counts. This sequence joins TRBV5-1 and TRBJ2-1, with D possibly TRBD2 on 6 matching bases. This CDR3 comprises 13 residues. Germline V gene data show CDR1 as SGHRS and CDR2 as YFSETQ. The ends were cut back, 2 bases at V and 10 bases at J, with 13 bases in the middle. CDR3 in amino acids: CASSLEFSGEQFF. The CDR3 DNA reads TGCGCCAGCAGCTTAGAATTTAGCGGAGAGCAGTTCTTC.

V and J are TRBV13 and TRBJ2-6; D is unresolved. Between the trimmed V and J ends, which lost 1 base and 0 bases, there was a span of 7 bases. This CDR3 spans 16 amino acids. Germline V lookup: CDR1 PRHDT, CDR2 FYEKMQ (reference sequence). CDR3 coding DNA: TGTGCCAGCAGCTTAGAAAGCCGCTCTGGGGCCAACGTCCTGACTTTC. It yields the protein CASSLESRSGANVLTF.

The chain employs TRBV20-1 and TRBJ2-3, with D possibly being TRBD2 (6 bases). V shed 6 bases and J shed 1 base, with 20 bases lying between them. This CDR3 region has 16 residues. Germline-derived CDR1 and CDR2 are DFQATT and SNEGSKA (reference sequence). CDR3 loop: CSAQGGHGSGTDTQYF. Here the CDR3 DNA reads TGCAGTGCCCAGGGAGGACACGGGAGCGGCACAGATACGCAGTATTTT.

This clonotype was observed a few times. This chain connects TRBV12-3 or TRBV12-4 to TRBJ2-6; no definite D call. Trimming shortened V by 4 bases and J by 5 bases, and 12 bases separated the two germline ends. This CDR3 has 15 residues. CDR3 region: CASSSRLSWANVLTF. The CDR3 bases are TGTGCCAGCAGTTCCCGACTTTCATGGGCCAACGTCCTGACTTTC.

J is TRBJ2-2 and V is TRBV5-1; perhaps TRBD2 as D (5 bases). Trimming took 1 base from V and 7 from J, leaving 8 bases between them. This CDR3 contains 13 residues. Germline lookup yields CDR1 SGHRS and CDR2 YFSETQ. Here the CDR3 reads CASSLTGDGELFF. In DNA form, the CDR3 reads TGCGCCAGCAGCTTGACCGGGGACGGGGAGCTGTTTTTT.

This clonotype occurred a few times. The chain couples TRBV3-1 to TRBJ2-7; 8 nucleotides line up with TRBD2. Germline CDR1 is LGHDT and CDR2 is YNNKEL (reference sequence). The CDR3 is 14 residues long. V lost 6 bases to trimming and J lost 3 bases; unmatched junction nucleotides: 7. The CDR3 region has the DNA TGTGCCAGCAGTGACGCGGGGGGAAACTACGAGCAGTACTTC. This gives the protein CASSDAGGNYEQYF.

There are a few counts of this clonotype. The rearrangement joins TRBV20-1 to TRBJ2-3; D not resolved. V gave up 0 bases and J gave up 2 bases, with 15 bases separating them. Germline-derived CDR1 and CDR2 are DFQATT and SNEGSKA (reference sequence). The CDR3 contains 16 residues. CDR3 protein: CSARDPRVLNTDTQYF. In nucleotides, the CDR3 is TGCAGTGCTAGAGATCCTCGGGTTCTCAACACAGATACGCAGTATTTT.

This chain joins TRBV20-1 and TRBJ1-1; 10 bases map to TRBD1. This CDR3 is 16 amino acids long. CDR1 and CDR2 (germline): DFQATT, SNEGSKA (reference sequence). The trim removed 0 bases at V and 5 bases at J, leaving 9 bases unmatched. The CDR3 is CSARDQDRGLGTEAFF. As DNA, the CDR3 is TGCAGTGCTAGAGATCAAGACAGGGGGCTCGGGACTGAAGCTTTCTTT.